There are a few counts of the clone carrying this TCR beta chain. Antigen unknown. These data originate in a study of T cells after yellow fever vaccination. Study-wide context: Each low-cell-number fraction was prepared by means of SMART-Seq v4 Ultra Low Input.

A universal primer site and UMIs were added as TCR cDNA was made by 5'RACE template switching. TCRdb recomputed calls from the 5' RACE reads with MiXCR, one row per CDR3 protein. The sample carries hundreds of thousands of distinct CDR3 sequences, around an eighth recorded once. The germline V and J ends were trimmed by 2 bases and 2 bases, with 9 bases remaining between them. This CDR3 region has 14 residues. Germline loops: CDR1 SGHRS, CDR2 YFSETQ. Whole-study results and caveats: Clones from primary vaccination mostly reappeared after the booster (96% CD4, approximately 88% CD8). Weaker overall was a secondary response that nonetheless peaked faster, on day 5 versus 15.

The chain combines TRBV5-1 with TRBJ2-3; D is unclear. This TCR was recovered from a man aged 25-40 years who received the YFV17D yellow fever vaccine. The sample consisted of PBMCs, taken on the day of the yellow fever booster vaccination. Written as DNA, the CDR3 is TGCGCCAGCAGCTTCGGAGAAACCACAGATACGCAGTATTTT. Translated: CASSFGETTDTQYF. The complete variable domain, with remaining parts taken from reference TRBV5-1 and TRBJ2-3, reads KAGVTQTPRYLIKTRGQQVTLSCSPISGHRSVSWYQQTPGQGLQFLFEYFSETQRNKGNFPGRFSGRQFSNSRSEMNVSTLELGDSALYLCASSFGETTDTQYFGPGTRLTVL.